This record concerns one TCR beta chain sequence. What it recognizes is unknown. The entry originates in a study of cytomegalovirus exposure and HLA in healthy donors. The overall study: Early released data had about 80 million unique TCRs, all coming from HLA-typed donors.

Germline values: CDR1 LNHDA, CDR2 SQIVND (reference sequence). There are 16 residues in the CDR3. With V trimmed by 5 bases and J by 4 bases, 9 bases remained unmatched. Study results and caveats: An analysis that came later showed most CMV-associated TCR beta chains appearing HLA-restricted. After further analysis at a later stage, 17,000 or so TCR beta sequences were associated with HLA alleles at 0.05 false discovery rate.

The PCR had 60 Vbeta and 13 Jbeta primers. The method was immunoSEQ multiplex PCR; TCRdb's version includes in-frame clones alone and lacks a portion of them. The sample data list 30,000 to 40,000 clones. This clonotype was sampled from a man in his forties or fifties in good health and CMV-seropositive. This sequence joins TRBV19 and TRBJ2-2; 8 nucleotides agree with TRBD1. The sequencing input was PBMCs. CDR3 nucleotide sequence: TGTGCCAGTAGTCAAGGGCAGGGGGCGGGCACCGGGGAGCTGTTTTTT. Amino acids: CASSQGQGAGTGELFF.